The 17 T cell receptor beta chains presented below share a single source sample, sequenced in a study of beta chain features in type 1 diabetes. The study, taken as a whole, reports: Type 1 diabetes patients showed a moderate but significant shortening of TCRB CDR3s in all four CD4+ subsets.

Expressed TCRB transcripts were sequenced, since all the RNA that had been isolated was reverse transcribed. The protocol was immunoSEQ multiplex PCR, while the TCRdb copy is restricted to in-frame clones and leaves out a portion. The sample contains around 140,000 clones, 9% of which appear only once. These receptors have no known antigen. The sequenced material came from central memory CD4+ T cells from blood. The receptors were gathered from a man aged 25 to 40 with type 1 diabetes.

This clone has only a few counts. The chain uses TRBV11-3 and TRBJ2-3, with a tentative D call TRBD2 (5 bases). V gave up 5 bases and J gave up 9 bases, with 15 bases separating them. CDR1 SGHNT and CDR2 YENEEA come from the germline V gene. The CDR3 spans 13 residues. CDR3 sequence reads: CASSRDGSRTQYF. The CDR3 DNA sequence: TGTGCCAGCAGCCGGGATGGATCCCGCACGCAGTATTTT.

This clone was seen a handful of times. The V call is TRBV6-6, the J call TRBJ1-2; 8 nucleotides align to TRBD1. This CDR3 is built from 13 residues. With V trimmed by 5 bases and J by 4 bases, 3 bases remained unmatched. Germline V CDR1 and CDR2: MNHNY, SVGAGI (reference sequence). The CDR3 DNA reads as TGTGCCAGCAGTCCTACAGGGGGCTATGGCTACACCTTC. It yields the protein CASSPTGGYGYTF.

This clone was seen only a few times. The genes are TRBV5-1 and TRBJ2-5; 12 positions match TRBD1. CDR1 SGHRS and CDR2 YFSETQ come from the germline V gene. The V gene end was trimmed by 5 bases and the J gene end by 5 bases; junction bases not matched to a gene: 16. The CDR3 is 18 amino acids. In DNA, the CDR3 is TGCGCCAGCAGGTCCGGGACAGGGGGCTACGTGGGTAGGGAGACCCAGTACTTC. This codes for CASRSGTGGYVGRETQYF.

DNA of the CDR3: TGTGCCAGCAGTTTACTCCGGACATCGTCATCCTACGAGCAGTACTTC. Its translation is CASSLLRTSSSYEQYF. The chain couples TRBV28 to TRBJ2-7; tentative D call: TRBD1 (5 bases). Trimming removed 2 bases at V and 1 base at J, with 15 bases between. Germline V gene data show CDR1 as MDHEN and CDR2 as SYDVKM. This CDR3 spans 16 amino acids.

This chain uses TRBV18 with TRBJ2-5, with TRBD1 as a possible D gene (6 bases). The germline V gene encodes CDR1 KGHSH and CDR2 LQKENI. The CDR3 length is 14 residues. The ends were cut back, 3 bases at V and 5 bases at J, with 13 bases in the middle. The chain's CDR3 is CASSPGTRTETQYF. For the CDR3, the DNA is TGTGCCAGCTCACCCGGGACACGGACGGAGACCCAGTACTTC.

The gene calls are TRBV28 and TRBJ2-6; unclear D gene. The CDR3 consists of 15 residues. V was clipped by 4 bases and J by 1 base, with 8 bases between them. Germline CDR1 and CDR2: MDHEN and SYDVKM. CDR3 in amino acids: CASSSAVSGANVLTF. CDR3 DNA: TGTGCCAGCAGTTCCGCGGTATCTGGGGCCAACGTCCTGACTTTC.

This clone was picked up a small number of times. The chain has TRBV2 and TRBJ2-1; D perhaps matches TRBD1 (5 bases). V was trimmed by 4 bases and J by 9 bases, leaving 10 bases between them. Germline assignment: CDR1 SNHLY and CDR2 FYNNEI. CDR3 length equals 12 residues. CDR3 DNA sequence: TGTGCCAGCAGTGTTGGGCAGGGTGAGCAGTTCTTC. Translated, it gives CASSVGQGEQFF.

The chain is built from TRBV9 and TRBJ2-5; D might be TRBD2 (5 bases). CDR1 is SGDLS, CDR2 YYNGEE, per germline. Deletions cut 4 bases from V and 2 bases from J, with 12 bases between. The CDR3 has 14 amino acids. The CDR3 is CASSLNRTQETQYF. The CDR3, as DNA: TGTGCCAGCAGCTTAAACCGGACTCAAGAGACCCAGTACTTC.

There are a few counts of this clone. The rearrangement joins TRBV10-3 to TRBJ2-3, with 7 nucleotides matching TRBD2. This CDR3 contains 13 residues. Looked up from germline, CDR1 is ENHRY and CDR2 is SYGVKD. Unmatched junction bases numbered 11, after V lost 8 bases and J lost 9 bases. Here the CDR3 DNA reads TGTGCCATCGGGGAGGGCGGTAGGGGAACGCAGTATTTT. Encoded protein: CAIGEGGRGTQYF.

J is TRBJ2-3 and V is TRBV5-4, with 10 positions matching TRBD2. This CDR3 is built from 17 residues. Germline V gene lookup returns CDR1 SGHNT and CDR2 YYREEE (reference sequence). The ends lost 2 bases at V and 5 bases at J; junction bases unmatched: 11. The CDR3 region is CASSLRLAGVGGDTQYF. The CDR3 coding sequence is TGTGCCAGCAGCTTAAGGCTAGCGGGGGTCGGCGGAGATACGCAGTATTTT.

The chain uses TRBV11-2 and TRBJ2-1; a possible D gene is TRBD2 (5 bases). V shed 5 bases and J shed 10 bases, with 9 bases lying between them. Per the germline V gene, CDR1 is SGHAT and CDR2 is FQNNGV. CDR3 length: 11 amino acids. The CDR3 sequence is CASSPGVEQFF. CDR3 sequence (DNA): TGTGCCAGCAGCCCCGGGGTGGAGCAGTTCTTC.

CDR3 coding DNA: TGCGCCAGCAGCTTAGGCGTCAGGGGGTTCAACACTGAAGCTTTCTTT. Translated: CASSLGVRGFNTEAFF. This rearrangement joins TRBV5-1 to TRBJ1-1, with 7 bases matching TRBD1. Germline lookup yields CDR1 SGHRS and CDR2 YFSETQ. The CDR3 spans 16 residues. V lost 2 bases to trimming and J lost 2 bases; unmatched junction nucleotides: 9.

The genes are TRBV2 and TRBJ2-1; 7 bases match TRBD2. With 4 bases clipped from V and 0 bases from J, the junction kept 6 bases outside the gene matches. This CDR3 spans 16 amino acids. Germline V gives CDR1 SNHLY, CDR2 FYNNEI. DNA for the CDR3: TGTGCCAGCAGTGGCCTAGCGGCAAGCTCCTACAATGAGCAGTTCTTC. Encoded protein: CASSGLAASSYNEQFF. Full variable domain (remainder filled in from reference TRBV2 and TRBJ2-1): EPEVTQTPSHQVTQMGQEVILRCVPISNHLYFYWYRQILGQKVEFLVSFYNNEISEKSEIFDDQFSVERPDGSNFTLKIRSTKLEDSAMYFCASSGLAASSYNEQFFGPGTRLTVL.

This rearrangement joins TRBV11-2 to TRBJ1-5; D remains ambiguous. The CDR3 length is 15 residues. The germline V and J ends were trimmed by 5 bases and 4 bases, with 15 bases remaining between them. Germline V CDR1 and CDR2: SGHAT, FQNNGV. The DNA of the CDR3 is TGTGCCAGCAGCCATGTGGCGGGAAATAATCAGCCCCAGCATTTT. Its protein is CASSHVAGNNQPQHF. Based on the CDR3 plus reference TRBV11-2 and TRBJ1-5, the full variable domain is EAGVAQSPRYKIIEKRQSVAFWCNPISGHATLYWYQQILGQGPKLLIQFQNNGVVDDSQLPKDRFSAERLKGVDSTLKIQPAKLEDSAVYLCASSHVAGNNQPQHFGDGTRLSIL.

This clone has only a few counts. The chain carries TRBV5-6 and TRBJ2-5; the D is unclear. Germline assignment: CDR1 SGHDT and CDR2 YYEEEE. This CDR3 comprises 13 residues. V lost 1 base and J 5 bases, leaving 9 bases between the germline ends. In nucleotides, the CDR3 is TGTGCCAGCAGCTTGTACATGTCGGAGACCCAGTACTTC. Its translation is CASSLYMSETQYF.

The CDR3 reads CASSLGPEYFTDTQYF. The CDR3 nucleotides read TGTGCCAGCAGCCTTGGGCCAGAGTACTTCACAGATACGCAGTATTTT. V is TRBV9 and J is TRBJ2-3; D unclear. With 4 bases removed from V and 2 bases from J, the gap between germline ends came to 17 bases. The CDR3 has 16 amino acids. Germline assignment: CDR1 SGDLS and CDR2 YYNGEE.

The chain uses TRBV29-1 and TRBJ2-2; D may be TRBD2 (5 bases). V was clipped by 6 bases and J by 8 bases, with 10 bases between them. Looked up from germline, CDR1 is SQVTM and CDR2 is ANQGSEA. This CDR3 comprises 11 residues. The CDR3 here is CSVGSGGELFF. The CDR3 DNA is TGCAGCGTCGGAAGCGGAGGGGAGCTGTTTTTT.